The next 12 T cell receptor beta chains were all read from a single sample in a study of TIL therapy for anti-PD-1-resistant metastatic lung cancer. The libraries were made with immunoSEQ v3. Generated by immunoSEQ multiplex PCR, the TCRdb table keeps only in-frame clones and is missing some. Of about 50,000 clones in the sample, about two thirds are singletons; the top ten hold 4.5% to 7%. Time point specified: pre-treatment sample, taken before nivolumab and TIL therapy. Most excised metastases sampled were pleural nodules or supraclavicular lymph nodes. Here the sequenced sample was tumor tissue, taken at baseline. The receptors stem from a person aged 25-85 years with non-small cell lung cancer.

This chain joins TRBV6-6 and TRBJ1-1; maybe TRBD1 (5 bases). The germline CDR1 and CDR2 sequences are MNHNY and SVGAGI (reference sequence). The CDR3 loop spans 12 amino acids. V was shortened by 8 bases and J by 1 base, with 8 bases between the two germline ends. CDR3 nucleotide sequence: TGTGCCAGCTGGGGCGGGAACACTGAAGCTTTCTTT. Amino acid sequence: CASWGGNTEAFF.

V gene TRBV19 combines with J gene TRBJ1-1; D not certain. V lost 3 bases to trimming and J lost 0 bases, with 8 bases between them. CDR3 size: 14 residues. Per germline, CDR1 LNHDA and CDR2 SQIVND (reference sequence). The CDR3 coding sequence is TGTGCCAGTAGTATCAGATCCATGAACACTGAAGCTTTCTTT. Its translation is CASSIRSMNTEAFF. Full variable domain (rest looked up from reference TRBV19 and TRBJ1-1): DGGITQSPKYLFRKEGQNVTLSCEQNLNHDAMYWYRQDPGQGLRLIYYSQIVNDFQKGDIAEGYSVSREKKESFPLTVTSAQKNPTAFYLCASSIRSMNTEAFFGQGTRLTVV.

The gene calls are TRBV5-1 and TRBJ2-1; 15 nucleotides agree with TRBD2. This CDR3 has 17 amino acids. V shed 4 bases and J 5 bases; nucleotides not matched to a gene: 7. CDR1 SGHRS and CDR2 YFSETQ come from the germline V gene. The DNA for the CDR3 is TGCGCCAGCAGCAGCGGACTAGCGGGGGGGCCCCACAATGAGCAGTTCTTC. Translating gives CASSSGLAGGPHNEQFF.

The sample holds a few counts of this clone. The chain links TRBV18 to TRBJ1-5; possibly TRBD1 for D (5 bases). The CDR3 totals 15 residues. Looked up from germline, CDR1 is KGHSH and CDR2 is LQKENI. Deletions cut 3 bases from V and 6 bases from J, with 15 bases between. The CDR3 spells CASSPGQGTIQPQHF. The CDR3, as DNA: TGTGCCAGCTCACCGGGTCAGGGAACAATTCAGCCCCAGCATTTT.

The chain has TRBV18 and TRBJ2-7; D possibly corresponds to TRBD1 (6 bases). The CDR3 has 15 residues. CDR1 and CDR2 from the germline V gene are KGHSH and LQKENI. V gave up 2 bases and J gave up 5 bases, with 16 bases separating them. CDR3 region: CASSPGAGDIHEQYF. The CDR3 region has the DNA TGTGCCAGCTCACCAGGGGCAGGGGACATCCACGAGCAGTACTTC.

The J gene is TRBJ2-3, the V gene TRBV7-2, with D possibly TRBD2 on 6 matching bases. This CDR3 contains 14 residues. CDR1 and CDR2 (germline): SGHTA, FQGNSA. V shed 2 bases and J shed 6 bases, with 12 bases lying between them. The CDR3 nucleotides read TGTGCCAGCAGCTTATTTTTTGGGGGGGATACGCAGTATTTT. This gives the protein CASSLFFGGDTQYF.

The chain uses TRBV5-1 and TRBJ2-7; 13 bases agree with TRBD2. The CDR3 runs to 15 residues. With 4 bases clipped from V and 6 bases from J, the junction kept 7 bases outside the gene matches. From germline, CDR1 is SGHRS and CDR2 YFSETQ. The CDR3, as DNA: TGCGCCAGCAGCGCACTAGCGGGAGGGCTTCCCGAGCAGTACTTC. It translates to CASSALAGGLPEQYF.

The chain recombines TRBV5-1 with TRBJ2-2; tentatively, D is TRBD1 (5 bases). The CDR3 sequence is 15 residues long. Germline values: CDR1 SGHRS, CDR2 YFSETQ. V was pared by 2 bases and J by 7 bases, with 15 bases between. The CDR3 DNA reads TGCGCCAGCAGCTTTTTTGGGTCCAGGGACGGGGAGCTGTTTTTT. Translated, it gives CASSFFGSRDGELFF. The whole variable domain, remainder taken from reference TRBV5-1 and TRBJ2-2, is KAGVTQTPRYLIKTRGQQVTLSCSPISGHRSVSWYQQTPGQGLQFLFEYFSETQRNKGNFPGRFSGRQFSNSRSEMNVSTLELGDSALYLCASSFFGSRDGELFFGEGSRLTVL.

This chain uses TRBV11-3 with TRBJ2-1; D is perhaps TRBD2 (5 bases). This CDR3 spans 15 amino acids. The V gene's germline CDR1 is SGHNT and CDR2 YENEEA. Trimming stripped 5 bases from V and 8 bases from J, with 19 bases between. Written as DNA, the CDR3 is TGTGCCAGCAGCCAAGGGCCCGTGAGGGCTCATGAGCAGTTCTTC. Protein product: CASSQGPVRAHEQFF. Full variable domain (outside the CDR3, taken from reference TRBV11-3 and TRBJ2-1): EAGVVQSPRYKIIEKKQPVAFWCNPISGHNTLYWYLQNLGQGPELLIRYENEEAVDDSQLPKDRFSAERLKGVDSTLKIQPAELGDSAVYLCASSQGPVRAHEQFFGPGTRLTVL.

The V call is TRBV6-1, the J call TRBJ1-5; 7 bases are shared with TRBD1. The V and J ends lost 1 base and 3 bases, in that order; junction bases with no gene match: 3. CDR3 length: 15 residues. Germline V gene lookup returns CDR1 MNHNS and CDR2 SASEGT. CDR3 sequence: CASSEGGTVNQPQHF. The CDR3, as DNA: TGTGCCAGCAGTGAAGGGGGGACAGTCAATCAGCCCCAGCATTTT.

The chain joins TRBV7-8 to TRBJ2-6, with 11 bases aligning to TRBD1. CDR3 size: 19 residues. CDR1 SGHVS and CDR2 FQNEAQ come from the germline V gene. J was trimmed by 2 bases and V by 5 bases; bases with no gene match: 11. Written as DNA, the CDR3 is TGTGCCAGCAGCCCCATTTGGGACAGGGGGTCGGCTGGGGCCAACGTCCTGACTTTC. This sequence encodes CASSPIWDRGSAGANVLTF.

The V gene is TRBV10-3, the J gene TRBJ2-2; 9 bases are a match to TRBD1. CDR3 size: 14 residues. The V segment lost 11 bases and the J segment 0 bases; nucleotides outside the gene matches: 4. Germline CDR1 reads ENHRY; CDR2 reads SYGVKD. CDR3 amino acids: CADGQGPNTGELFF. The CDR3 region has the DNA TGTGCCGACGGACAGGGGCCGAACACCGGGGAGCTGTTTTTT.